This is a list of T cell receptor beta chains from one sample in a study of shared clonotypes between healthy human individuals. This table comes from immunoSEQ multiplex PCR, and its TCRdb copy is limited to in-frame clones, with some not included. The sample has a few million clones; more than 90% are singletons. Sequencing used naive CD4+ T cells sorted from blood. All receptors derive from a man in his late teens or twenties in good health. The CDR3 runs from the conserved cysteine through the conserved F or W. Each record gives: D gene, V gene, J gene, clone size, CDR3 DNA, CDR3 protein. D genes are given only for firm matches. For some rows the clone size is stated as once, few or many, or as a class when expanded; others skip it.

>NA|TRBV18|TRBJ2-3|NA
TGTGCCAGCTCACCATCATCCCCCACAGATACGCAGTATTTT
CASSPSSPTDTQYF
>NA|TRBV14|TRBJ1-1|NA
TGTGCCAGCAGCCATACGACAGGAATCCTGAACACTGAAGCTTTCTTT
CASSHTTGILNTEAFF
>NA|TRBV29-1|TRBJ1-4|NA
TGCAGCGTTGCCTCGCAGACGCAGGCTAATGAAAAACTGTTTTTT
CSVASQTQANEKLFF
>NA|TRBV19|TRBJ1-1|NA
TGTGCCAGTAGTATAGATACCCAGGGTCTTGTACAATCGGCGGCTGAAGCTTTCTTT
CASSIDTQGLVQSAAEAFF
>TRBD2|TRBV11-2|TRBJ2-2|NA
TGTGCCAGCAGCTTTAATTTCGCGGGGGGGAACACCGGGGAGCTGTTTTTT
CASSFNFAGGNTGELFF
>NA|TRBV6-5|TRBJ1-2|NA
TGTGCCAGCAGTTATGGGGTTGGCTATGGCTACACCTTC
CASSYGVGYGYTF
>NA|TRBV10-3|TRBJ1-2|NA
TGTGCCATCAAGGCGGGCCACGACTATGGCTACACCTTC
CAIKAGHDYGYTF
>NA|TRBV12-5|TRBJ2-3|NA
TGTGCTAGTGGATTGAGCGGTGCAGATACGCAGTATTTT
CASGLSGADTQYF
>TRBD2|TRBV6-6|TRBJ2-1|NA
TGTGCCAGCAGTTCAGGGACTAGCGGGTTCTACAATGAGCAGTTCTTC
CASSSGTSGFYNEQFF
>TRBD2|TRBV7-9|TRBJ2-3|NA
TGTGCCAGCAGCTTTCGGGGGGGATCAGATACGCAGTATTTT
CASSFRGGSDTQYF
>TRBD2|TRBV19|TRBJ2-7|NA
TGTGCCAGTAGTATCGGACTAGCGGGGTCCTACGAGCAGTACTTC
CASSIGLAGSYEQYF
>TRBD1|TRBV29-1|TRBJ2-7|NA
TGCAGCGTCCGGGACAGCCGATCCTACGAGCAGTACTTC
CSVRDSRSYEQYF
>NA|TRBV7-2|TRBJ1-6|NA
TGTGCCAGCACTCGCCCTAATTCACCCCTCCACTTT
CASTRPNSPLHF
>TRBD2|TRBV5-1|TRBJ2-1|NA
TGCGCCAGCAGCCCCGGGACTAGTCTTGAGCAGTTCTTC
CASSPGTSLEQFF
>NA|TRBV5-1|TRBJ1-2|NA
TGCGCCAGCAGAGACGTCGGGACATCTGGCTTGTATGGCTACACCTTC
CASRDVGTSGLYGYTF
>TRBD2|TRBV10-1|TRBJ2-1|NA
TGCGCCAGCAGTGGGGCGGGAGTCGGCGAGCAGTTCTTC
CASSGAGVGEQFF
>NA|TRBV5-4|TRBJ2-7|NA
TGTGCCAGCAGCGTAAGGACCTACGAGCAGTACTTC
CASSVRTYEQYF
>NA|TRBV7-2|TRBJ2-7|NA
TGTGCCAGCAGCTTAGGAGTCCCAGCCCAACGACGAACGTACGAGCAGTACTTC
CASSLGVPAQRRTYEQYF
>TRBD2|TRBV11-2|TRBJ2-1|NA
TGTGCCAGCAGCTCGGGACTAGCGGGGGAAAATGAGCAGTTCTTC
CASSSGLAGENEQFF
>NA|TRBV7-9|TRBJ2-7|NA
TGTGCCAGCAGCTTCCCAGGGGTCAGCTACGAGCAGTACTTC
CASSFPGVSYEQYF
>NA|TRBV5-6|TRBJ2-3|NA
TGTGCCAGCAGCCTGAAGGGCCTAGATGTAGCAGATACGCAGTATTTT
CASSLKGLDVADTQYF
>TRBD2|TRBV5-6|TRBJ2-5|NA
TGTGCCAGCAGCTTGGCCTGGGGTGCGGGAGGGGTACAAGAGACCCAGTACTTC
CASSLAWGAGGVQETQYF
>NA|TRBV7-9|TRBJ2-2|NA
TGTGCCAGCAGCTTAGTAGTTCAGGCGACAGGTGACACCGGGGAGCTGTTTTTT
CASSLVVQATGDTGELFF
>NA|TRBV30|TRBJ2-3|NA
TGTGCCTGGAGTGGTTGGAGGGTAGCCCTTGATGATACGCAGTATTTT
CAWSGWRVALDDTQYF
>TRBD1|TRBV6-6|TRBJ1-1|NA
TGTGCCAGCAGTTACTCAAACAGGGGGCGAGGTACTGAAGCTTTCTTT
CASSYSNRGRGTEAFF
>NA|TRBV5-1|TRBJ2-7|once
TGCGCCAGCAGCTGGGACAAGGAATCTCTAGGGCCGCAGTACTTC
CASSWDKESLGPQYF
>NA|TRBV4-1|TRBJ2-5|NA
TGCGCCAGCAGCCAAACGGAAGAGACCCAGTACTTC
CASSQTEETQYF
>NA|TRBV6-6|TRBJ2-7|NA
TGTGCCAGCAGTGGCGGGCCTTCCTACGAGCAGTACTTC
CASSGGPSYEQYF
>TRBD1|TRBV6-5|TRBJ1-2|NA
TGTGCCAGCACCCCACGGCAGGGGGTGCATGGCTACACCTTC
CASTPRQGVHGYTF
>TRBD2|TRBV13|TRBJ2-3|NA
TGTGCCAGCAGCTTAGGACTAGCGGGCACAGATACGCAGTATTTT
CASSLGLAGTDTQYF
>TRBD2|TRBV7-9|TRBJ2-1|NA
TGTGCCAGCAGCTTAGCAATGGCTAGCGGGAGCTCCTACAATGAGCAGTTCTTC
CASSLAMASGSSYNEQFF
>TRBD1|TRBV18|TRBJ2-7|NA
TGTGCCAGCTCACCAGACAGGGGGCATTACGAGCAGTACTTC
CASSPDRGHYEQYF
>NA|TRBV11-2|TRBJ1-6|few
TGTGCCAGCAGCTTAGATCTTTACTCACCCCTCCACTTT
CASSLDLYSPLHF
>TRBD1|TRBV5-1|TRBJ2-7|NA
TGCGCCAGCAGCTTGCGTTGGGACAGGGACACAGGTTACGAGCAGTACTTC
CASSLRWDRDTGYEQYF
>TRBD2|TRBV5-1|TRBJ2-3|once
TGCGCCAGCAGCTTAGGGACTAGCGGGGGCGGGGATACGCAGTATTTT
CASSLGTSGGGDTQYF
>TRBD1|TRBV7-2|TRBJ2-5|NA
TGTGCCAGCAGCTGGCAGGGGGAAGAGACCCAGTACTTC
CASSWQGEETQYF
>NA|TRBV5-8|TRBJ1-4|NA
TGTGCCAGCAGCGGCGGCCGGAACCCGGATGAAAAACTGTTTTTT
CASSGGRNPDEKLFF
>NA|TRBV7-2|TRBJ2-5|NA
TGTGCCAGCAGCCCAATGCTGACTCAAGAGACCCAGTACTTC
CASSPMLTQETQYF
>NA|TRBV6-1|TRBJ2-7|NA
TGTGCCAGCGGCGGGGCAGGCCAATACGAGCAGTACTTC
CASGGAGQYEQYF
>TRBD1|TRBV28|TRBJ1-1|NA
TGTGCCAGCAGCGGGGGACAGGGAGTTAACACTGAAGCTTTCTTT
CASSGGQGVNTEAFF
>NA|TRBV11-2|TRBJ2-7|NA
TGTGCCAGCAGCTTAGATAGGGATTCCTACGAGCAGTACTTC
CASSLDRDSYEQYF